The source of this TCR beta chain is a study of OX40 agonist ivuxolimab in advanced cancers. Clones were read by immunoSEQ multiplex PCR, and TCRdb kept only the in-frame ones, dropping some. The sample lists some 60,000 clones, approximately 91% seen once, with 3.8% in the top ten. V was pared by 1 base and J by 5 bases, with 17 bases between. CDR3 length: 16 residues. Germline V lookup: CDR1 SEHNR, CDR2 FQNEAQ (reference sequence). This TCR came from an adult with an advanced solid tumor such as melanoma, head and neck, liver or kidney cancer. The material was CD4+ or CD8+ T cells sorted from blood, obtained in a trial of the OX40 agonist ivuxolimab. V usage is TRBV7-9 and J usage is TRBJ1-1; D is possibly TRBD1 (6 bases). CDR3 in DNA: TGTGCCAGCAGCTTAGGAGGTGGGGGCCTTGGAACTGAAGCTTTCTTT. It is translated as CASSLGGGGLGTEAFF.